The 16 T cell receptor beta chains given below trace back to one sample, sequenced in a study of cytomegalovirus exposure and HLA in healthy donors. The PCR contained 60 Vbeta and 13 Jbeta primers. Profiling relied on immunoSEQ multiplex PCR, and the TCRdb table lists in-frame clones only, not all of them. The table includes about 160,000 clones, roughly 84% detected once. Sequenced input: PBMCs. The receptors were sampled from a man in his fifties in good health and CMV-seropositive.

CDR3 sequence: CASRDSSGSTDTQYF. As DNA, the CDR3 is TGTGCCAGCAGGGACTCTAGCGGTAGCACAGATACGCAGTATTTT. The rearrangement joins TRBV14 to TRBJ2-3, with 7 bases identical to TRBD2. Germline V CDR1 and CDR2: SGHDN, FVKESK. The ends lost 6 bases at V and 0 bases at J; junction bases unmatched: 6. This CDR3 has 15 amino acids.

This rearrangement joins TRBV11-2 to TRBJ2-7; D is unclear. Trimming removed 5 bases at V and 5 bases at J, with 10 bases between. Germline V gene data show CDR1 as SGHAT and CDR2 as FQNNGV. The CDR3 length is 12 residues. Written as DNA, the CDR3 is TGTGCCAGCAGCCCACTTTCCAACGAGCAGTACTTC. This sequence encodes CASSPLSNEQYF. Drawing the rest from reference TRBV11-2 and TRBJ2-7, the complete variable domain is EAGVAQSPRYKIIEKRQSVAFWCNPISGHATLYWYQQILGQGPKLLIQFQNNGVVDDSQLPKDRFSAERLKGVDSTLKIQPAKLEDSAVYLCASSPLSNEQYFGPGTRLTVT.

The CDR3 spells CASLGQGDTEAFF. The CDR3 nucleotides read TGTGCCAGCTTAGGCCAGGGCGACACTGAAGCTTTCTTT. The gene calls are TRBV7-9 and TRBJ1-1; possible D gene TRBD1, 5 bases. Germline values: CDR1 SEHNR, CDR2 FQNEAQ (reference sequence). There are 13 residues in the CDR3. V was clipped by 8 bases and J by 3 bases, with 13 bases between them.

The chain has TRBV19 and TRBJ2-7, with 8 bases identical to TRBD1. Germline V lookup: CDR1 LNHDA, CDR2 SQIVND (reference sequence). The junction had 9 bases not matched to a gene; V was cut back by 10 bases and J by 7 bases. This CDR3 region has 12 residues. The CDR3 nucleotides read TGTGCCACTAGACAGGGGATAACGGAGCAGTACTTC. This translates into CATRQGITEQYF. Full variable domain (outside the CDR3, taken from reference TRBV19 and TRBJ2-7): DGGITQSPKYLFRKEGQNVTLSCEQNLNHDAMYWYRQDPGQGLRLIYYSQIVNDFQKGDIAEGYSVSREKKESFPLTVTSAQKNPTAFYLCATRQGITEQYFGPGTRLTVT.

This rearrangement joins TRBV7-2 to TRBJ1-1, with D maybe TRBD1 (6 bases). V was clipped by 4 bases and J by 2 bases, with 14 bases between them. CDR3 length: 15 residues. In germline, CDR1 is SGHTA, CDR2 FQGNSA. CDR3 sequence: CASSSSYRENTEAFF. The CDR3 bases are TGTGCCAGCAGCTCTTCCTACAGGGAAAACACTGAAGCTTTCTTT.

J is TRBJ1-1 and V is TRBV29-1, with 9 bases aligning to TRBD1. This CDR3 has 16 residues. Losses at the gene ends were 6 bases for V and 4 bases for J; bases not matched to a gene: 15. Germline V gives CDR1 SQVTM, CDR2 ANQGSEA. The CDR3 here is CSVRPRQGVSGTEAFF. The CDR3 nucleotides are TGCAGCGTACGCCCTAGACAGGGGGTGTCGGGCACTGAAGCTTTCTTT.

This chain joins TRBV7-9 and TRBJ1-2, with a weak D call TRBD1 (5 bases). The CDR3 sequence is 14 residues long. Trimming removed 1 base at V and 1 base at J, with 7 bases between. Germline loops: CDR1 SEHNR, CDR2 FQNEAQ (reference sequence). CDR3 nucleotides: TGTGCCAGCAGCTTAGGCAGGGATAACTATGGCTACACCTTC. It yields the protein CASSLGRDNYGYTF.

This sequence joins TRBV5-1 and TRBJ1-1, with no clear D. Per germline, CDR1 SGHRS and CDR2 YFSETQ. Deletions cut 2 bases from V and 0 bases from J, with 8 bases between. The CDR3 is 14 residues long. As DNA, the CDR3 is TGCGCCAGCAGCTTACTTGCCATGAACACTGAAGCTTTCTTT. It encodes CASSLLAMNTEAFF.

The DNA of the CDR3 is TGTGCCAGCAGCTCTGGTAGCAGGGGGGTAGCCGGGGAGCTGTTTTTT. It specifies CASSSGSRGVAGELFF. The chain is built from TRBV5-4 and TRBJ2-2; possible D gene TRBD1, 7 bases. In germline, CDR1 is SGHNT, CDR2 YYREEE (reference sequence). This CDR3 is 16 amino acids long. Trimming left V 3 bases short and J 6 bases short, with 18 bases between. Drawing the rest from reference TRBV5-4 and TRBJ2-2, the complete variable domain is ETGVTQSPTHLIKTRGQQVTLRCSSQSGHNTVSWYQQALGQGPQFIFQYYREEENGRGNFPPRFSGLQFPNYSSELNVNALELDDSALYLCASSSGSRGVAGELFFGEGSRLTVL.

This clone was counted once. V usage is TRBV9 and J usage is TRBJ1-1; 7 bases match TRBD1. The CDR3 covers 14 residues. J lost 7 bases, V lost 0 bases, and 6 bases had no gene match. CDR1 SGDLS and CDR2 YYNGEE come from the germline V gene. The CDR3 loop reads CASSVDGQDLEAFF. The CDR3 bases are TGTGCCAGCAGCGTAGACGGACAGGACCTTGAAGCTTTCTTT. Together with reference TRBV9 and TRBJ1-1, the CDR3 gives the full variable domain: DSGVTQTPKHLITATGQRVTLRCSPRSGDLSVYWYQQSLDQGLQFLIQYYNGEERAKGNILERFSAQQFPDLHSELNLSSLELGDSALYFCASSVDGQDLEAFFGQGTRLTVV.

This chain joins TRBV5-4 and TRBJ1-6, with D perhaps matching TRBD1 (5 bases). Germline CDR1 reads SGHNT; CDR2 reads YYREEE (reference sequence). There are 13 residues in the CDR3. V was shortened by 5 bases and J by 14 bases, with 17 bases between the two germline ends. CDR3 protein: CASSNAGGGSLHF. DNA for the CDR3: TGTGCCAGCAGTAACGCCGGGGGAGGATCCCTCCACTTT.

The chain carries TRBV10-3 and TRBJ2-7; perhaps TRBD2 as D (5 bases). CDR3 length: 13 residues. Per germline, CDR1 ENHRY and CDR2 SYGVKD. The ends were cut back, 2 bases at V and 1 base at J, with 6 bases in the middle. In nucleotides, the CDR3 is TGTGCCATCAGTGAGAGAGGGTCCTACGAGCAGTACTTC. It specifies CAISERGSYEQYF.

This sequence joins TRBV7-9 and TRBJ2-2, with 11 bases fitting TRBD2. The CDR3 contains 16 residues. Germline V lookup: CDR1 SEHNR, CDR2 FQNEAQ (reference sequence). Trimming cost V 5 bases and J 6 bases; bases outside gene matches: 8. CDR3 amino acids: CASSTGTSGMAGELFF. The CDR3 coding sequence is TGTGCCAGCAGCACGGGGACTAGCGGAATGGCCGGGGAGCTGTTTTTT.

The rearrangement uses TRBV6-6 and TRBJ1-2; D uncertain. V lost 7 bases and J 5 bases, leaving 11 bases between the germline ends. This CDR3 has 12 amino acids. In germline, CDR1 is MNHNY, CDR2 SVGAGI (reference sequence). Here the CDR3 DNA reads TGTGCCAGCATACGGGGAATTTATGGCTACACCTTC. As protein: CASIRGIYGYTF.

The chain links TRBV10-1 to TRBJ2-5, with TRBD1 identical over 9 bases. The CDR3 runs 15 residues. Germline values: CDR1 WNHNN, CDR2 SYGVQD (reference sequence). J was trimmed by 3 bases and V by 3 bases; bases with no gene match: 5. The DNA for the CDR3 is TGCGCCAGCAGTGAAGCGGGGACAGGGAAAGAGACCCAGTACTTC. Its protein is CASSEAGTGKETQYF.

The chain links TRBV19 to TRBJ2-1; 11 nucleotides align to TRBD1. Looked up from germline, CDR1 is LNHDA and CDR2 is SQIVND (reference sequence). With V trimmed by 6 bases and J by 3 bases, 4 bases remained unmatched. This CDR3 has 15 amino acids. The CDR3 sequence is CASRAGTGGYNEQFF. The DNA for the CDR3 is TGTGCCAGTAGAGCCGGGACAGGGGGCTACAATGAGCAGTTCTTC. Complete variable domain (other parts from reference TRBV19 and TRBJ2-1): DGGITQSPKYLFRKEGQNVTLSCEQNLNHDAMYWYRQDPGQGLRLIYYSQIVNDFQKGDIAEGYSVSREKKESFPLTVTSAQKNPTAFYLCASRAGTGGYNEQFFGPGTRLTVL.